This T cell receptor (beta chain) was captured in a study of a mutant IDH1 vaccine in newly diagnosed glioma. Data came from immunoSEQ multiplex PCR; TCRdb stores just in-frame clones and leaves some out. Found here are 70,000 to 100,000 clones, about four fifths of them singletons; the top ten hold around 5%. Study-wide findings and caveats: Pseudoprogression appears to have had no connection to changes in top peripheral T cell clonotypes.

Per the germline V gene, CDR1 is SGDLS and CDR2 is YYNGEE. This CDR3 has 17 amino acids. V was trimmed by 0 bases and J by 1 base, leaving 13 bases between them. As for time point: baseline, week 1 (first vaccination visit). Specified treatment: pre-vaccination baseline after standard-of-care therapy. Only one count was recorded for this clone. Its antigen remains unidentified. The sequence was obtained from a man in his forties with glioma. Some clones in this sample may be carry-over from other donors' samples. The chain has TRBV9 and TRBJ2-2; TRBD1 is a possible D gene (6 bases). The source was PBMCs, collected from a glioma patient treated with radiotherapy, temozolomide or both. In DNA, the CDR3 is TGTGCCAGCAGCGTAGTTAGTGGGGGCGGGAACACCGGGGAGCTGTTTTTT. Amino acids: CASSVVSGGGNTGELFF.